This T cell receptor (beta chain) was sequenced in a study of blood T cell repertoires in COVID-19. V was trimmed by 1 base and J by 1 base, leaving 20 bases between them. Germline V gene data show CDR1 as MGHRA and CDR2 as YSYEKL. This CDR3 is built from 18 residues. TCRdb's copy holds only in-frame clones and misses some; the assay was immunoSEQ multiplex PCR. Counted here are 55,000 to 65,000 clones, 70% to 90% occurring once; the ten biggest clones make up 30% to 40%. Sequencing used peripheral blood. V usage is TRBV4-1 and J usage is TRBJ2-7; D might be TRBD1 (5 bases). The sequence was collected from a man aged 55 to 70 with COVID-19, enrolled during active disease. CDR3 amino acids: CASSQAPAKQAQSYEQYF. The CDR3 region has the DNA TGCGCCAGCAGCCAAGCGCCAGCTAAACAGGCCCAATCCTACGAGCAGTACTTC.